This T cell receptor beta chain is from a study of T-cell reconstitution after alpha-beta-depleted transplantation in children. Trimming took 6 bases from V and 2 from J, leaving 14 bases between them. This CDR3 contains 15 residues. A library of TCRbeta sequences, prepared with unique molecular identifiers, was generated. Each CDR3 protein gets one entry after TCRdb re-called the PCR reads with MiXCR. The table includes some 640,000 distinct CDR3 sequences, roughly 15% detected once. In its sample, this clonotype was seen a few times. The sequence came from a human donor who donated a stem cell graft to a child with acute myeloid leukemia. The chain combines TRBV12-3 or TRBV12-4 with TRBJ2-1; no reliable D call. This specimen consisted of PBMCs from the stem cell graft donor, obtained from the stem cell graft. The chain's CDR3 is CASSLGDGTYNEQFF. The CDR3 nucleotides read TGTGCCAGCAGCCTTGGGGATGGCACCTACAATGAGCAGTTCTTC.